The following is a T cell receptor (beta chain) sequence with its context. The sample is drawn from a study of cytomegalovirus exposure and HLA in healthy donors. With 60 Vbeta and 13 Jbeta primers, the PCR was carried out. Sequencing was performed with immunoSEQ multiplex PCR; in TCRdb, only in-frame clones are kept and a portion is missing. The sample has 80,000 to 95,000 clones, around 79% seen once. Trimming at V came to 2 bases and at J to 8 bases, leaving 5 bases not matched to a gene. Germline lookup yields CDR1 SGHTA and CDR2 FQGNSA. This CDR3 has 14 amino acids. This receptor was taken from a woman in her forties in good health and CMV-seropositive. The sample taken for sequencing was PBMCs. V is TRBV7-2 and J is TRBJ1-5; 8 bases are shared with TRBD1. CDR3 in DNA: TGTGCCAGCAGCTTAAGCAGGGGGCGTGAGCCCCAGCATTTT. Its translation is CASSLSRGREPQHF.